One sample yielded the 8 T cell receptor beta chains listed below, sequenced in a study of identical twins. TCRdb independently ran MiXCR on the 5' RACE reads; one entry per CDR3 protein. The sample yields more than 600,000 distinct CDR3 sequences, about 20% seen once. These data were likewise used in another study, on T cells expressing NK-cell markers.

Sequenced material: PBMCs. The receptors come from a woman between 18 and 29 years old in good health.

This sequence joins TRBV5-5 and TRBJ2-7, with 11 bases identical to TRBD2. The CDR3 spans 15 residues. Trimming removed 1 base from V and 4 bases from J; junction bases left unmatched: 4. Germline CDR1 is SGHKS and CDR2 is YYEKEE (reference sequence). The CDR3 region is CASSLTSGGYYEQYF. Written as DNA, the CDR3 is TGTGCCAGCAGCTTGACTAGCGGGGGATATTACGAGCAGTACTTC.

In this sample, this clonotype turned up a few times. This chain uses TRBV24-1 with TRBJ2-1; 8 bases align to TRBD2. This CDR3 spans 14 amino acids. The V gene's germline CDR1 is KGHDR and CDR2 SFDVKD. V was pared by 5 bases and J by 9 bases, with 8 bases of the junction left unmatched. The CDR3 reads CATSASGTRTEQFF. CDR3 DNA: TGTGCCACCAGTGCCTCCGGGACTAGGACTGAGCAGTTCTTC.

In its sample, this clonotype was seen a few times. V usage is TRBV5-1 and J usage is TRBJ2-3, with 12 nucleotides matching TRBD2. CDR3 length: 18 amino acids. The V and J ends lost 0 bases and 6 bases, in that order; junction bases with no gene match: 11. Per the germline V gene, CDR1 is SGHRS and CDR2 is YFSETQ. Here the CDR3 reads CASSLGLAGAVPVDTQYF. Here the CDR3 DNA reads TGCGCCAGCAGCTTGGGACTAGCGGGGGCCGTTCCGGTTGATACGCAGTATTTT.

Here the CDR3 DNA reads TGTGGCAGAACCGGATCCTACAATGAGCAGTTCTTC. Amino acid sequence: CGRTGSYNEQFF. The chain is built from TRBV7-9 and TRBJ2-1, with D uncertain. Germline CDR1 SEHNR, CDR2 FQNEAQ (reference sequence). This CDR3 contains 12 residues.

The V gene is TRBV12-3 or TRBV12-4, the J gene TRBJ2-5, with 11 bases fitting TRBD2. J lost 2 bases, V lost 7 bases, and 3 bases had no gene match. The CDR3 runs to 14 residues. The CDR3 region is CASTRTSGQETQYF. The CDR3 DNA sequence: TGTGCCAGCACCCGGACTAGCGGGCAAGAGACCCAGTACTTC.

This clonotype was counted a few times. The chain has TRBV10-2 and TRBJ1-1; the D is unclear. CDR3 length: 14 amino acids. Trimming took off 2 bases at V and 1 base at J, with 8 bases between the two ends. Germline V gene sequence: CDR1 WSHSY, CDR2 SAAADI. The CDR3 DNA reads as TGCGCCAGCAGTGAGATGGGGAGGAACACTGAAGCTTTCTTT. This codes for CASSEMGRNTEAFF.

CDR3 protein: CSVEGERGKPRDTQYF. Here the CDR3 DNA reads TGCAGCGTTGAAGGCGAGCGGGGGAAACCGCGAGATACGCAGTATTTT. V usage is TRBV29-1 and J usage is TRBJ2-3; 8 positions match TRBD2. Germline lookup yields CDR1 SQVTM and CDR2 ANQGSEA. Trimming removed 1 base from V and 5 bases from J; junction bases left unmatched: 11. This CDR3 has 16 amino acids.

This chain uses TRBV20-1 with TRBJ1-1; no clear D gene. Trimming removed 3 bases from V and 0 bases from J, with 14 bases in between. CDR3 length: 15 amino acids. Germline V gene sequence: CDR1 DFQATT, CDR2 SNEGSKA (reference sequence). The CDR3 here is CSARTGTKLNTEAFF. Written as DNA, the CDR3 is TGCAGTGCTAGGACGGGAACGAAGCTGAACACTGAAGCTTTCTTT.